Following are 2 T cell receptor beta chains from one sample sequenced in a study of cytomegalovirus exposure and HLA in healthy donors. 13 Jbeta primers and 60 Vbeta primers were used for the PCR. Clones were read by immunoSEQ multiplex PCR, and TCRdb kept only the in-frame ones, dropping some. The repertoire consists of fewer than 100,000 clones, with 75% to 85% occurring once and the leading ten covering 3% to 4%. The sample was PBMCs. Receptors were obtained from a woman aged 40 to 50 in good health and CMV-seronegative.

The V and J genes are TRBV30 and TRBJ1-1; no definite D call. The germline V gene has CDR1 GTSNPN and CDR2 SVGIG (reference sequence). The length of the CDR3 is 12 residues. V was shortened by 0 bases and J by 8 bases, with 10 bases between the two germline ends. The chain's CDR3 is CAWSVTVSEAFF. CDR3 nucleotides: TGTGCCTGGAGTGTTACAGTGTCAGAAGCTTTCTTT.

A single count supports this clone. The rearrangement uses TRBV7-9 and TRBJ1-1, with D maybe TRBD1 (5 bases). Per germline, CDR1 SEHNR and CDR2 FQNEAQ (reference sequence). The CDR3 totals 16 residues. V lost 0 bases to trimming and J lost 0 bases, with 11 bases between them. CDR3 coding DNA: TGTGCCAGCAGCTTAGCCAGACAGAGCATGAACACTGAAGCTTTCTTT. It translates to CASSLARQSMNTEAFF.